These 8 T cell receptor beta chains share one sample of origin, sequenced in a study of vaccination and CD4 T cells after COVID-19. For these TCRs, the target antigens are not known. Treatment specified: approximately 9-day PBMC culture with coronavirus spike peptide pools or control peptides (ViraFEST assay). Cultured CD4+ T-cell DNA underwent Oncomine TCR Beta short-read sequencing. In TCRdb, the PCR reads were re-called with MiXCR into one record per CDR3 protein. The table includes about 10,000 distinct CDR3 sequences, roughly 59% detected once. The sample comprised CD4+ T cells from blood, cultured in vitro. These receptors were taken from a human donor who had recovered from COVID-19.

This chain connects TRBV28 to TRBJ2-1; 7 bases match TRBD2. Germline loops: CDR1 MDHEN, CDR2 SYDVKM. Trimming cost V 6 bases and J 7 bases; bases outside gene matches: 21. There are 18 residues in the CDR3. For the CDR3, the DNA is TGTGCCAGCAGAGCTAGGCTGTCGGCGGGGAGGGCCGCGAATGAGCAGTTCTTC. This translates into CASRARLSAGRAANEQFF. Using reference TRBV28 and TRBJ2-1 for the parts outside the CDR3, the full variable domain is DVKVTQSSRYLVKRTGEKVFLECVQDMDHENMFWYRQDPGLGLRLIYFSYDVKMKEKGDIPEGYSVSREKKERFSLILESASTNQTSMYLCASRARLSAGRAANEQFFGPGTRLTVL.

The chain has TRBV2 and TRBJ2-3; TRBD1 matches 9 bases. The V gene end was trimmed by 6 bases and the J gene end by 2 bases; junction bases not matched to a gene: 3. This CDR3 is built from 14 residues. The germline CDR1 and CDR2 sequences are SNHLY and FYNNEI. The CDR3 DNA is TGTGCCAGCAGGGGGGACAGGGCCACAGATACGCAGTATTTT. It codes for CASRGDRATDTQYF.

The chain has TRBV6-2 or TRBV6-3 and TRBJ2-7; 9 bases align to TRBD1. The CDR3 has 14 residues. From germline, CDR1 is MNHEY and CDR2 SVGEGT. With 6 bases clipped from V and 5 bases from J, the junction kept 8 bases outside the gene matches. CDR3 bases: TGTGCCAGCAGACTCGGACAGGGGCGAAACGAGCAGTACTTC. It specifies CASRLGQGRNEQYF.

This sequence joins TRBV6-1 and TRBJ2-7, with a possible D match to TRBD1 (5 bases). The CDR3 has 13 residues. With 6 bases removed from V and 6 bases from J, the gap between germline ends came to 15 bases. CDR1 and CDR2 (germline): MNHNS, SASEGT. The CDR3 reads CASSWTMSAEQYF. CDR3 nucleotide sequence: TGTGCCAGCAGCTGGACAATGTCGGCCGAGCAGTACTTC.

The chain carries TRBV7-6 and TRBJ2-7, with D unclear. The V end was cut by 2 bases, the J end by 6 bases, with 8 bases between. Germline lookup yields CDR1 SGHVS and CDR2 FNYEAQ. The CDR3 runs to 12 residues. The CDR3 sequence is CASSLMQSEQYF. CDR3 DNA: TGTGCCAGCAGCTTAATGCAATCCGAGCAGTACTTC.

The chain carries TRBV12-3 or TRBV12-4 and TRBJ1-2, with unresolved D. V was clipped by 3 bases and J by 2 bases, with 13 bases between them. CDR3 length: 15 amino acids. CDR3 sequence: CASSFSPHGNYGYTF. In nucleotides, the CDR3 is TGTGCCAGCAGTTTCTCGCCGCATGGGAACTATGGCTACACCTTC.

This clonotype was counted a few times. The chain recombines TRBV7-2 with TRBJ1-2; D ambiguous. Germline V gene lookup returns CDR1 SGHTA and CDR2 FQGNSA. The CDR3 spans 14 residues. Trimming removed 4 bases at V and 6 bases at J, with 15 bases between. The DNA of the CDR3 is TGTGCCAGCAGCTCGACTTGGGAGGGCAATGGCTACACCTTC. It codes for CASSSTWEGNGYTF.

This chain connects TRBV19 to TRBJ1-1; 7 nucleotides agree with TRBD1. The CDR3 sequence is 12 residues long. Germline-derived CDR1 and CDR2 are LNHDA and SQIVND (reference sequence). V was clipped by 10 bases and J by 0 bases; unmatched bases: 2. The CDR3 sequence is CATGTVNTEAFF. The CDR3 nucleotides read TGTGCCACCGGGACAGTGAACACTGAAGCTTTCTTT.